What follows describes a single TCR beta chain. Researchers ran the PCR with 60 Vbeta and 13 Jbeta primers. The method was immunoSEQ multiplex PCR; TCRdb's version includes in-frame clones alone and lacks a portion of them. The data show 150,000 to 190,000 clones, roughly 81% seen once. This specimen belongs to a study of cytomegalovirus exposure and HLA in healthy donors. The junction had 1 base not matched to a gene; V was cut back by 3 bases and J by 0 bases. The CDR3 spans 17 residues. Per the germline V gene, CDR1 is LGHNA and CDR2 is YNFKEQ. The sequencing input was PBMCs. The V call is TRBV4-2, the J call TRBJ2-6; TRBD2 matches 11 bases. The origin of this receptor is a woman aged 18-29 years in good health and CMV-seronegative. CDR3 residues: CASSHLAGGSGANVLTF. In DNA form, the CDR3 reads TGTGCCAGCAGCCACCTAGCGGGGGGCTCTGGGGCCAACGTCCTGACTTTC.